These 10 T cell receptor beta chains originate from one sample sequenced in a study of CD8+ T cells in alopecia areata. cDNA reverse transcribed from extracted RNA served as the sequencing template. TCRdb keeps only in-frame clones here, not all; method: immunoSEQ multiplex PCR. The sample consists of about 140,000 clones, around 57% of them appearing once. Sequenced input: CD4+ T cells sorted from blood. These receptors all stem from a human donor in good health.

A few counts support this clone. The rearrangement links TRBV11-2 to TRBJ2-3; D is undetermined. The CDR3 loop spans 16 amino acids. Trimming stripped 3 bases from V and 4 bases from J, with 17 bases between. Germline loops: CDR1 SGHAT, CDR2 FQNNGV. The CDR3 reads CASSFSAELLSDTQYF. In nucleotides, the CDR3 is TGTGCCAGCAGCTTTTCGGCGGAACTCCTGTCAGATACGCAGTATTTT.

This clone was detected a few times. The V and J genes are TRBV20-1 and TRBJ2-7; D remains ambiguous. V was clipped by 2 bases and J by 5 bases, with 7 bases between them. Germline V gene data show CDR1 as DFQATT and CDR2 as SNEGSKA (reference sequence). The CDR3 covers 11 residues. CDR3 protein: CSARILDEQYF. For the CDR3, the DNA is TGCAGTGCTAGAATATTAGACGAGCAGTACTTC.

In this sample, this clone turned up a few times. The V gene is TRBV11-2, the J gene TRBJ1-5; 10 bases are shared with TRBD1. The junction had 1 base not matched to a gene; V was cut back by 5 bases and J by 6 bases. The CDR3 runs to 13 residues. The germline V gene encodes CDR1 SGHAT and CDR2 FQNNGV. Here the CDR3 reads CASSRDRGQPQHF. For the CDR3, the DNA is TGTGCCAGCAGCAGGGACAGGGGTCAGCCCCAGCATTTT.

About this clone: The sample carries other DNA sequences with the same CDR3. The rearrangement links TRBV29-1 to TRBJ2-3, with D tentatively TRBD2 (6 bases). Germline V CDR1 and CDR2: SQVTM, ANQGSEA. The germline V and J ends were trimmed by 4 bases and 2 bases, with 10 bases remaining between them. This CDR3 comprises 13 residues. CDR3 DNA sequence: TGCAGCGTTGTGGGCGGGAACACAGATACGCAGTATTTT. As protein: CSVVGGNTDTQYF.

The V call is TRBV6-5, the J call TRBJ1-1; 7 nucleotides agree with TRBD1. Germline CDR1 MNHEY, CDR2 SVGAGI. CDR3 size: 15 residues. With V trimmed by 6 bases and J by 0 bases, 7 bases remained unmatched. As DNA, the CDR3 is TGTGCCAGCAGGCTCGCGGGACAGATGAACACTGAAGCTTTCTTT. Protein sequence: CASRLAGQMNTEAFF.

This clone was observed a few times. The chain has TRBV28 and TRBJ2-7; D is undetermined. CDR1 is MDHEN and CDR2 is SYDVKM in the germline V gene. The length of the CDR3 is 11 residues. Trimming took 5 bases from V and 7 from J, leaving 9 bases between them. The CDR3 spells CASSTAREQYF. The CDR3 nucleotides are TGTGCCAGCAGTACCGCTAGAGAGCAGTACTTC.

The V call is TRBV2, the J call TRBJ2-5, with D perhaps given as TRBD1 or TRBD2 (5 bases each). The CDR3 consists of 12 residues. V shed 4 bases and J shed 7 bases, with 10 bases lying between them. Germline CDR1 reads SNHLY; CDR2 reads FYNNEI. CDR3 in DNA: TGTGCCAGCAGTGGACAGAGGGGGACCCAGTACTTC. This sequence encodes CASSGQRGTQYF. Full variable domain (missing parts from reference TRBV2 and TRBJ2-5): EPEVTQTPSHQVTQMGQEVILRCVPISNHLYFYWYRQILGQKVEFLVSFYNNEISEKSEIFDDQFSVERPDGSNFTLKIRSTKLEDSAMYFCASSGQRGTQYFGPGTRLLVL.

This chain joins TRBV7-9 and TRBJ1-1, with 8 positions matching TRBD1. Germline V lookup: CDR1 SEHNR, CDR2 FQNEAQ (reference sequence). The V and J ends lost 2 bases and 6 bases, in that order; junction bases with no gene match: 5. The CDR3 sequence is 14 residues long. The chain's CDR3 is CASSLPQGAPEAFF. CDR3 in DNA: TGTGCCAGCAGCTTACCGCAGGGGGCCCCTGAAGCTTTCTTT.

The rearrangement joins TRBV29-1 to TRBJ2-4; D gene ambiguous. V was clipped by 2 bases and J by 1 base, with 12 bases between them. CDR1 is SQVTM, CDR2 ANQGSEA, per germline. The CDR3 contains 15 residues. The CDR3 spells CSVEYGGEAKNIQYF. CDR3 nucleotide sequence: TGCAGCGTTGAATATGGCGGCGAGGCCAAAAACATTCAGTACTTC.

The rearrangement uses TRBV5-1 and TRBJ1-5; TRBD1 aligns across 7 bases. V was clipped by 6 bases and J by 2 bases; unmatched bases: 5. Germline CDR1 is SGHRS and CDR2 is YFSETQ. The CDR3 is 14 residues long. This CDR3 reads CASKRGPGNQPQHF. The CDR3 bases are TGCGCCAGCAAGAGGGGGCCCGGCAATCAGCCCCAGCATTTT. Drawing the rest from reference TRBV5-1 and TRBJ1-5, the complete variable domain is KAGVTQTPRYLIKTRGQQVTLSCSPISGHRSVSWYQQTPGQGLQFLFEYFSETQRNKGNFPGRFSGRQFSNSRSEMNVSTLELGDSALYLCASKRGPGNQPQHFGDGTRLSIL.